This T cell receptor beta chain was sequenced in a study of blood T cell dynamics during melanoma immunotherapy. Study background: Patients with metastatic melanoma got pembrolizumab or nivolumab-ipilimumab as first-line care.

Overall study findings and caveats: Clones driving repertoire changes may be melanoma-specific or general immune activation.

The CDR3 runs to 16 residues. The V end was cut by 6 bases, the J end by 7 bases, with 24 bases between. Germline CDR1 reads MNHEY; CDR2 reads SMNVEV (reference sequence). This clone was seen just once. Its target is not known. Documented time point: pre-treatment baseline. One draw preceded checkpoint blockade; another followed its first cycle at week 3. No patient had earlier systemic cancer treatment, concurrent immunosuppressants, or another active cancer. The protocol was immunoSEQ multiplex PCR, while the TCRdb copy is restricted to in-frame clones and leaves out a portion. Of 8,500 to 11,000 clones listed, around 86% were seen once; the top ten hold more than 8.5%.

This sequence originates from a human donor with melanoma. The chain joins TRBV27 to TRBJ1-2; D call uncertain. The sequences come from blood, collected from a patient treated with checkpoint blockade. Here the CDR3 reads CASSLATEAWVGGYTF. CDR3 coding DNA: TGTGCCAGCAGCCTGGCAACTGAGGCGTGGGTGGGTGGCTACACCTTC.